This T cell receptor beta chain was profiled in a study of cytomegalovirus exposure and HLA in healthy donors. As regards this clone: Its antigen is currently unknown.

The study, taken as a whole, reports: One variant, a missense change in DCLRE1C, was linked in a later analysis to TCR beta V- and J-gene trimming. Most subjects' HLA-A and HLA-B alleles were reportedly predicted from TCR beta sequences.

Researchers ran the PCR with 60 Vbeta and 13 Jbeta primers. This table comes from immunoSEQ multiplex PCR, and its TCRdb copy is limited to in-frame clones, with some not included. This table has more than 100,000 clones, 65% to 80% appearing once. In nominal health when sampled, donors likely had unrecorded immune exposures nonetheless. The receptor comes from a woman under 30 in good health and CMV-seronegative. Specimen: PBMCs.

CDR3 nucleotide sequence: TGTGCCATCAGGACTAGCTCGGCGCCCGGGGAGCTGTTTTTT. This sequence encodes CAIRTSSAPGELFF. The J gene is TRBJ2-2, the V gene TRBV10-3; 7 bases agree with TRBD2. The CDR3 sequence is 14 residues long. Germline V gene sequence: CDR1 ENHRY, CDR2 SYGVKD. V lost 6 bases to trimming and J lost 6 bases; unmatched junction nucleotides: 7.